The rows below give T cell receptor beta chains drawn from one sample of a study of radiotherapy plus CTLA-4 blockade in lung cancer. The method was immunoSEQ multiplex PCR; TCRdb's version includes in-frame clones alone and lacks a portion of them. The profile shows 70,000 to 90,000 clones, about 88% of them singletons. The source material was peripheral blood, sampled from a patient treated with radiotherapy plus ipilimumab. These receptors all come from a human donor with non-small cell lung cancer who had stable disease on radiotherapy plus ipilimumab. Each CDR3 is given with its conserved first and last residue. A D gene is named only where the DNA matches it firmly. Rows give clone size only sometimes, using once, few, many, or a class for an expanded clone.

J gene	D gene	clone size	V gene	CDR3 protein	CDR3 DNA
TRBJ1-4	NA	NA	TRBV7-9	CASSLVGHLFF	TGTGCCAGCAGCTTAGTCGGACATCTGTTTTTT
TRBJ2-7	TRBD2	NA	TRBV4-1	CASSQGLADEQYF	TGCGCCAGCAGCCAAGGACTAGCGGACGAGCAGTACTTC
TRBJ1-6	NA	NA	TRBV6-1	CASSENRVGSYNSPLHF	TGTGCCAGCAGTGAGAACAGGGTTGGGTCCTATAATTCACCCCTCCACTTT
TRBJ2-4	NA	NA	TRBV10-2	CASSEYRDFENIQYF	TGCGCCAGCAGTGAATACCGGGACTTTGAAAACATTCAGTACTTC
TRBJ1-1	NA	NA	TRBV5-4	CASSARGGVTEAFF	TGTGCCAGCAGCGCCCGGGGGGGGGTTACTGAAGCTTTCTTT
TRBJ2-1	TRBD2	NA	TRBV2	CASSHSGREMNEQFF	TGTGCCAGCAGCCATAGCGGGAGAGAAATGAATGAGCAGTTCTTC
TRBJ1-2	NA	NA	TRBV6-1	CASTVGQLDRGYTF	TGTGCCAGCACCGTCGGACAGTTGGATCGTGGCTACACCTTC
TRBJ2-3	NA	NA	TRBV5-1	CASSRGQAGGDTQYF	TGCGCCAGCAGCCGCGGACAGGCGGGAGGCGATACGCAGTATTTT
TRBJ1-4	NA	NA	TRBV4-2	CASSQDRDFNEKLFF	TGTGCCAGCAGCCAAGACCGGGACTTTAATGAAAAACTGTTTTTT
TRBJ2-1	NA	medium-sized	TRBV18	CASSPGRDNEQFF	TGTGCCAGCTCACCGGGCAGGGATAATGAGCAGTTCTTC
TRBJ1-6	NA	NA	TRBV13	CASSFTGDRDNSPLHF	TGTGCCAGCAGCTTCACAGGAGATAGGGACAATTCACCCCTCCACTTT
TRBJ1-1	NA	few	TRBV29-1	CSVADLEAFF	TGCAGCGTTGCAGACCTTGAAGCTTTCTTT
TRBJ1-2	NA	NA	TRBV5-6	CASSLGGAGGYTF	TGTGCCAGCAGCTTGGGAGGGGCTGGCGGCTACACCTTC
TRBJ1-5	NA	NA	TRBV7-2	CASSPPPRGNQPQHF	TGTGCCAGCAGCCCCCCACCCAGGGGTAATCAGCCCCAGCATTTT
TRBJ1-2	TRBD1	NA	TRBV27	CASSLLQGRHGYTF	TGTGCCAGCAGTCTCTTACAGGGGAGGCATGGCTACACCTTC
TRBJ1-3	NA	NA	TRBV6-1	CASSGSGNTIYF	TGTGCCAGCAGTGGTTCTGGAAACACCATATATTTT
TRBJ2-2	TRBD2	NA	TRBV9	CASSVAGGANTGELFF	TGTGCCAGCAGCGTAGCGGGAGGGGCGAACACCGGGGAGCTGTTTTTT
TRBJ2-3	NA	NA	TRBV6-5	CASSPARGRTDTQYF	TGTGCCAGCAGCCCCGCGCGGGGGCGCACAGATACGCAGTATTTT
TRBJ1-6	NA	NA	TRBV7-2	CASSLDNRPNSPLHF	TGTGCCAGCAGCTTAGACAATAGGCCTAATTCACCCCTCCACTTT
TRBJ2-1	NA	NA	TRBV10-1	CASGAGTHDEQFF	TGCGCCAGCGGTGCCGGGACGCACGATGAGCAGTTCTTC
TRBJ2-2	TRBD2	NA	TRBV18	CASSPPASGRGTGELFF	TGTGCCAGCTCACCACCAGCTAGCGGGAGGGGCACCGGGGAGCTGTTTTTT
TRBJ2-3	NA	NA	TRBV18	CASSPGSTDTQYF	TGTGCCAGCTCACCGGGAAGCACAGATACGCAGTATTTT
TRBJ2-5	NA	NA	TRBV5-4	CASSFPGSGETQYF	TGTGCCAGCAGCTTCCCCGGGTCGGGAGAGACCCAGTACTTC
TRBJ1-1	TRBD1	NA	TRBV28	CASSPQYRGRMNTEAFF	TGTGCCAGCAGTCCCCAGTACAGGGGGCGCATGAACACTGAAGCTTTCTTT
TRBJ2-5	TRBD2	NA	TRBV7-8	CASSYQAGMETQYF	TGTGCCAGCAGCTACCAAGCGGGGATGGAGACCCAGTACTTC
TRBJ2-5	TRBD1	NA	TRBV28	CASGQGDLQETQYF	TGTGCCAGCGGACAGGGTGATCTTCAAGAGACCCAGTACTTC
TRBJ2-7	TRBD2	NA	TRBV28	CASTGGLPTYEQYF	TGTGCCAGCACGGGGGGGCTCCCGACTTACGAGCAGTACTTC
TRBJ2-3	TRBD2	once	TRBV19	CASSIGTSRTDTQYF	TGTGCCAGTAGTATAGGGACTAGCCGCACAGATACGCAGTATTTT
TRBJ1-1	TRBD1	once	TRBV19	CASSSQDRANTEAFF	TGTGCCAGTAGTTCCCAGGACAGGGCGAACACTGAAGCTTTCTTT
TRBJ2-2	TRBD1	NA	TRBV7-8	CASSLGRDRFRTGELFF	TGTGCCAGCAGCTTAGGAAGGGACAGGTTCCGGACCGGGGAGCTGTTTTTT
TRBJ1-3	NA	NA	TRBV5-5	CASSLTRVSSGNTIYF	TGTGCCAGCAGCTTGACCCGGGTGAGCTCTGGAAACACCATATATTTT
TRBJ2-1	NA	NA	TRBV18	CASSPVAGAGGDEQFF	TGTGCCAGCTCACCGGTCGCGGGGGCCGGAGGAGATGAGCAGTTCTTC
TRBJ2-2	NA	once	TRBV19	CASSMPGRRTGELFF	TGTGCCAGTAGTATGCCAGGGAGACGCACCGGGGAGCTGTTTTTT
TRBJ2-7	NA	NA	TRBV7-9	CASSLGRDTRRGPF	TGTGCCAGCAGCTTAGGCCGGGACACCCGCCGGGGTCCCTTC
TRBJ2-7	NA	NA	TRBV6-1	CASSGVHEQYF	TGTGCCAGCAGTGGCGTTCACGAGCAGTACTTC
TRBJ2-5	TRBD1	NA	TRBV7-9	CASSLGTGGETQYF	TGTGCCAGCAGCTTAGGGACAGGAGGAGAGACCCAGTACTTC
TRBJ2-3	NA	NA	TRBV6-6	CASRGPDTQYF	TGTGCCAGCAGGGGACCCGATACGCAGTATTTT
TRBJ2-3	NA	once	TRBV28	CASSRTDTQYF	TGTGCCAGCAGCCGGACAGATACGCAGTATTTT
TRBJ2-7	NA	NA	TRBV5-1	CASSLARDGYEQYF	TGCGCCAGCAGCTTGGCCAGGGACGGCTACGAGCAGTACTTC
TRBJ2-1	TRBD2	NA	TRBV6-4	CASSATSGSYNEQFF	TGTGCCAGCAGTGCGACTAGCGGGAGCTACAATGAGCAGTTCTTC
TRBJ1-2	NA	NA	TRBV7-8	CASSLVTDSATYGYTF	TGTGCCAGCAGCTTAGTTACCGACAGCGCGACCTATGGCTACACCTTC
TRBJ1-1	NA	NA	TRBV7-9	CASSLDRRDEAFF	TGTGCCAGCAGCTTAGACCGCCGAGATGAAGCTTTCTTT
TRBJ1-3	NA	once	TRBV18	CASSPQKGRNTIYF	TGTGCCAGCTCACCACAGAAAGGACGAAACACCATATATTTT
TRBJ2-7	NA	NA	TRBV28	CASSRYEQYF	TGTGCCAGCAGCCGTTACGAGCAGTACTTC
TRBJ2-5	TRBD2	NA	TRBV5-4	CASSSPFPSGRGETQYF	TGTGCCAGCAGCTCCCCTTTCCCTAGCGGGAGAGGCGAGACCCAGTACTTC
TRBJ2-1	TRBD1	NA	TRBV28	CASSSEGATYNEQFF	TGTGCCAGCAGTTCCGAGGGGGCAACCTACAATGAGCAGTTCTTC
TRBJ1-2	TRBD1	NA	TRBV7-3	CASSFGQARSYGYTF	TGTGCCAGCAGCTTCGGACAGGCACGATCCTATGGCTACACCTTC
TRBJ1-2	NA	NA	TRBV7-2	CASSLTMVVGSGYTF	TGTGCCAGCAGCTTAACCATGGTAGTAGGGAGTGGCTACACCTTC
TRBJ1-2	TRBD1	NA	TRBV19	CASSAVQGPLGYTF	TGTGCCAGTAGTGCGGTACAGGGGCCCCTAGGCTACACCTTC
TRBJ2-7	NA	once	TRBV11-2	CASSRGHSSYEQYF	TGTGCCAGCAGCCGAGGCCACTCCTCCTACGAGCAGTACTTC
TRBJ2-1	TRBD2	NA	TRBV7-3	CASSLGTSGMAEQFF	TGTGCCAGCAGCTTAGGGACTAGCGGGATGGCTGAGCAGTTCTTC
TRBJ2-7	TRBD1	few	TRBV6-1	CASSTGGNHEQYF	TGTGCCAGCTCGACAGGGGGCAATCACGAGCAGTACTTC